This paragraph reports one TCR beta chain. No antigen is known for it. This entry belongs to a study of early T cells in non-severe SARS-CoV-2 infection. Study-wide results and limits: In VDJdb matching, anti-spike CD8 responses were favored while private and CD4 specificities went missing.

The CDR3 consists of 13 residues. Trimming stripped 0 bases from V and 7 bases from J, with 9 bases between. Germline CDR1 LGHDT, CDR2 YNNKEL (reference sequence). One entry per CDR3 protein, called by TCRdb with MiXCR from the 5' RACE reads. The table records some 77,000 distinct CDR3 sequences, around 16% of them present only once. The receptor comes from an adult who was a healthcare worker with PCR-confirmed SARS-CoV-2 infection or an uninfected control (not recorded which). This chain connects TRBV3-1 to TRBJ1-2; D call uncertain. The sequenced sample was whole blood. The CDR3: CASSQDRLFGYTF. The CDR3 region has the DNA TGTGCCAGCAGCCAAGATCGCCTCTTTGGCTACACCTTC. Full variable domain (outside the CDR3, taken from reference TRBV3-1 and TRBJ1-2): DTAVSQTPKYLVTQMGNDKSIKCEQNLGHDTMYWYKQDSKKFLKIMFSYNNKELIINETVPNRFSPKSPDKAHLNLHINSLELGDSAVYFCASSQDRLFGYTFGSGTRLTVV.